This T cell receptor (beta chain) was obtained from a study of blood T cell repertoires in COVID-19. At the level of the study: The United States, Italy and Spain were the sources of the acute and convalescent COVID-19 samples. The cDNA or gDNA used as material had been derived from T cells, B-cell-depleted T cells, or PBMCs.

Some clones are missing from TCRdb's copy, which holds only in-frame ones; the method was immunoSEQ multiplex PCR. The repertoire includes approximately 250,000 clones, about 80% of them detected once, and around 16% sits in the top ten. Per germline, CDR1 MNHEY and CDR2 SVGAGI. The V and J ends lost 10 bases and 1 base, in that order; junction bases with no gene match: 6. The CDR3 is 13 residues long. Those who participated ranged in age from roughly 18 to 89 years and resided in 20 to 30 US areas. Donors in Cohort 3 who had recovered were those with two negative PCRs, healthcare professional clearance, or resolution of their symptoms.

The sample was PBMCs or T cells enriched from blood (not recorded which). The chain employs TRBV6-5 and TRBJ2-7, with 8 bases matching TRBD1. This receptor was obtained from a man between 35 and 55 years old who had recovered from COVID-19. Here the CDR3 reads CATWTGTSYEQYF. As DNA, the CDR3 is TGTGCCACCTGGACAGGGACATCCTACGAGCAGTACTTC.